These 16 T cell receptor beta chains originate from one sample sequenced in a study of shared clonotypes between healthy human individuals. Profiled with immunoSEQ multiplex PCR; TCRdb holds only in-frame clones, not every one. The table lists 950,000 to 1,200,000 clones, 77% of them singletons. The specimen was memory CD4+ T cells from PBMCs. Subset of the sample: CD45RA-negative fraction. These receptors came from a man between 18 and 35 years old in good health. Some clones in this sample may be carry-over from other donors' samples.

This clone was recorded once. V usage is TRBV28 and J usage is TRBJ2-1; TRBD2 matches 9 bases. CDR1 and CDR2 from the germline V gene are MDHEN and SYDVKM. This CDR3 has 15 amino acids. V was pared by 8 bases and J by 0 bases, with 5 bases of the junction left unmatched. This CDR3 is CASLSGSGSYNEQFF. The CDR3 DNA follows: TGTGCCAGCCTTAGCGGGAGTGGCTCCTACAATGAGCAGTTCTTC.

The CDR3 is CARKSVDRGRGYGYTF. CDR3 coding DNA: TGTGCCAGAAAATCGGTGGACAGGGGGCGAGGCTATGGCTACACCTTC. The gene calls are TRBV21-1 and TRBJ1-2; TRBD1 is the table's D call, not checked against the DNA. TRBV21-1 corresponds to a pseudogene. This CDR3 has 16 amino acids.

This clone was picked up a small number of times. CDR3 bases: TGTGCCAGCAGCTCGGGGAAGGGCGAGGGATATTGGGAGCAGTACTTC. Protein sequence: CASSSGKGEGYWEQYF. This chain connects TRBV5-4 to TRBJ2-7; TRBD2 might be the D (5 bases). Germline lookup yields CDR1 SGHNT and CDR2 YYREEE (reference sequence). This CDR3 comprises 16 residues. Trimming removed 3 bases from V and 7 bases from J, with 23 bases in between.

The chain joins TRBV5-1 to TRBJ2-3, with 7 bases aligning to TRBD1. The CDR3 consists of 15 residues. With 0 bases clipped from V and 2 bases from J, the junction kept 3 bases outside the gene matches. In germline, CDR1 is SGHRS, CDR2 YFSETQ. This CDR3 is CASSLVRGNTDTQYF. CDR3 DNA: TGCGCCAGCAGCTTGGTCAGGGGGAACACAGATACGCAGTATTTT.

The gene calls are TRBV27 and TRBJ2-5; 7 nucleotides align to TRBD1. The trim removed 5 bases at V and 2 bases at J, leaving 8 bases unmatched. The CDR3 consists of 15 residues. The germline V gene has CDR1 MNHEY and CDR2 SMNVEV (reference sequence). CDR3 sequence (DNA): TGTGCCAGCAGTCAGCGGACAGGCGGTCAAGAGACCCAGTACTTC. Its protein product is CASSQRTGGQETQYF.

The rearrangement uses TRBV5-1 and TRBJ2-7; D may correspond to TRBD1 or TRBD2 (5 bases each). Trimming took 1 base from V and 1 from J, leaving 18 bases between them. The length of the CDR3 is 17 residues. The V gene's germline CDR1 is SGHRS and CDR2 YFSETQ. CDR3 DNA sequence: TGCGCCAGCAGCTTGAGTGGGGGTGGCTACGGATCCTACGAGCAGTACTTC. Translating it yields CASSLSGGGYGSYEQYF.

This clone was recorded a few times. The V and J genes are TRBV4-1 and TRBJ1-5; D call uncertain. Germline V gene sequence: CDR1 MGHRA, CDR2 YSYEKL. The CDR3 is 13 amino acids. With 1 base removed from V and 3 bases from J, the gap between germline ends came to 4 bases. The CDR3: CASSQGHNQPQHF. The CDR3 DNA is TGCGCCAGCAGCCAAGGACACAATCAGCCCCAGCATTTT.

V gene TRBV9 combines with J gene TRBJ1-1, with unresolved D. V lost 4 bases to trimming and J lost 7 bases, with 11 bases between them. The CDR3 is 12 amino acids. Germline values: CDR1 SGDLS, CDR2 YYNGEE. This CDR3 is CASSPHEGEAFF. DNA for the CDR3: TGTGCCAGCAGCCCGCATGAGGGTGAAGCTTTCTTT.

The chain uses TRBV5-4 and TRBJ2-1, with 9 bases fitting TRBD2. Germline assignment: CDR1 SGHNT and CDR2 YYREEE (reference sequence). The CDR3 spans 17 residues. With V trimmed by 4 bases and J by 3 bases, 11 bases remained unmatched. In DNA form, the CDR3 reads TGTGCCAGCAGCCAGGCCGCCCTAGCGGGGCTCTACAATGAGCAGTTCTTC. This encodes CASSQAALAGLYNEQFF.

The CDR3 region is CASSSGTSGREQYF. The CDR3 region has the DNA TGTGCCAGCAGTTCCGGGACTAGCGGGAGGGAGCAGTACTTC. V usage is TRBV27 and J usage is TRBJ2-7; 15 positions agree with TRBD2. CDR1 MNHEY and CDR2 SMNVEV come from the germline V gene (reference sequence). CDR3 length: 14 residues. V gave up 4 bases and J gave up 7 bases; unmatched junction bases: 2.

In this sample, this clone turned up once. CDR3 nucleotides: TGTGCCAGTAGTAGCCTAGCGGCGGGGGAGTTCAATGAGCAGTTCTTC. This codes for CASSSLAAGEFNEQFF. The rearrangement links TRBV19 to TRBJ2-1, with TRBD2 identical over 7 bases. Germline V gives CDR1 LNHDA, CDR2 SQIVND (reference sequence). This CDR3 region has 16 residues. The junction had 12 bases not matched to a gene; V was cut back by 4 bases and J by 6 bases.

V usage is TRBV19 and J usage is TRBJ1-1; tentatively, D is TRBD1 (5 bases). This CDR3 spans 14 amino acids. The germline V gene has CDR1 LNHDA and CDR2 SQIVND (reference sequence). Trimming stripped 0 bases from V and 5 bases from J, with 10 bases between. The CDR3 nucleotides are TGTGCCAGTAGTATAGATAAGGGGCGAACTGAAGCTTTCTTT. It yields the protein CASSIDKGRTEAFF.

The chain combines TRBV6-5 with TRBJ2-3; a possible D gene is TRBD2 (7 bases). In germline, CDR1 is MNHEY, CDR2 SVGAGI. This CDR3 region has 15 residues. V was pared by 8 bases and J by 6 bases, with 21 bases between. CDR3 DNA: TGTGCCAGCGGCGAGGGGGGGGCGGTCGGGGATACGCAGTATTTT. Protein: CASGEGGAVGDTQYF.

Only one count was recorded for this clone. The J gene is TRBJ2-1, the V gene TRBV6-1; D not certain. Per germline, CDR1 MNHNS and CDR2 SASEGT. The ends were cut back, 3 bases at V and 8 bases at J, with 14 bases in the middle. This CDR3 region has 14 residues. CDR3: CASSEYLVVDEQFF. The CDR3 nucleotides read TGTGCCAGCAGTGAGTACCTAGTAGTCGATGAGCAGTTCTTC.

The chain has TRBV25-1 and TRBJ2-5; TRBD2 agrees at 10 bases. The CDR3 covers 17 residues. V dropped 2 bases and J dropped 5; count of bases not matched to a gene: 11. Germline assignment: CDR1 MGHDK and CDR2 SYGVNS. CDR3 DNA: TGTGCCAGCAGTGAAGGGGGGTATAGCGGGAGGTGGGAGACCCAGTACTTC. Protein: CASSEGGYSGRWETQYF.

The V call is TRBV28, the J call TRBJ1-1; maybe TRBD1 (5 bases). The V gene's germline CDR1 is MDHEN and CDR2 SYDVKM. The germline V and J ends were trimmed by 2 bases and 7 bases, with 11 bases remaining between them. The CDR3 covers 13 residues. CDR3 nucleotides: TGTGCCAGCAGTTTAATGGGGGGGAATGAAGCTTTCTTT. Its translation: CASSLMGGNEAFF. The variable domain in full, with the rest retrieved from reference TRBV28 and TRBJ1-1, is DVKVTQSSRYLVKRTGEKVFLECVQDMDHENMFWYRQDPGLGLRLIYFSYDVKMKEKGDIPEGYSVSREKKERFSLILESASTNQTSMYLCASSLMGGNEAFFGQGTRLTVV.